This entry concerns a single T cell receptor beta chain. V lost 0 bases to trimming and J lost 3 bases, with 9 bases between them. Germline assignment: CDR1 SGHDN and CDR2 FVKESK. The CDR3 consists of 14 residues. This sample stems from a study of blood T cell repertoires in COVID-19. This table comes from immunoSEQ multiplex PCR, and its TCRdb copy is limited to in-frame clones, with some not included. The table shows tens of thousands of clones, with 82% occurring only once. This clonotype originated in an elderly woman with acute or convalescent COVID-19. Sequenced sample: peripheral blood. The chain links TRBV14 to TRBJ2-7; maybe TRBD1 (6 bases). Here the CDR3 DNA reads TGTGCCAGCAGCCAAGATCTCAGGGGCTACGAGCAGTACTTC. It yields the protein CASSQDLRGYEQYF.